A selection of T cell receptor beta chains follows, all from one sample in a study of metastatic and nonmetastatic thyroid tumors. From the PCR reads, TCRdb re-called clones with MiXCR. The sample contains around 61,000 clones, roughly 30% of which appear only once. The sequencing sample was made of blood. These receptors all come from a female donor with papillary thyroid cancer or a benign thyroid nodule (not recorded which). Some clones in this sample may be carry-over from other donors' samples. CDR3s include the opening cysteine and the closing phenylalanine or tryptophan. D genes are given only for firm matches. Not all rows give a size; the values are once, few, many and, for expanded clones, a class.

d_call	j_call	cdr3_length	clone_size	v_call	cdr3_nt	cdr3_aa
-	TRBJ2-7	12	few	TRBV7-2	TGTGCCAGCAGCTACTTAGGGCTCGAGCAGTACTTC	CASSYLGLEQYF
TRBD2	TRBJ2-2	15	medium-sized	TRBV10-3	TGTGCCATCAGTGAGAGCGGGGGCACGGGCGGGGAGCTGTTTTTT	CAISESGGTGGELFF
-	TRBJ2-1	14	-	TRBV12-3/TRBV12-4	TGTGCCAGCAGTTTTCGGACTACCCCACGGGAGCAGTTCTTC	CASSFRTTPREQFF
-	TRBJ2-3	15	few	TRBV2	TGTGCCAGCACTACGGACGGTCGAAGGACAGATACGCAGTATTTT	CASTTDGRRTDTQYF
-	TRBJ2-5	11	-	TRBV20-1	TGCAGTGCTCCGGTGGAGGAGACCCAGTACTTC	CSAPVEETQYF
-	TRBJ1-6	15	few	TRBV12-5	TGTGCTAGTGGTCCGGACCTCCCGGGACATTCACCCCTCCACTTT	CASGPDLPGHSPLHF
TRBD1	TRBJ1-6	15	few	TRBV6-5	TGTGCCAGCAGTTACTCGAGGCAGGGGGATTCACCCCTCCACTTT	CASSYSRQGDSPLHF
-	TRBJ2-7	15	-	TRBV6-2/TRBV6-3	TGTGCCAGCAGTTACTCATCAACCGGGGTCGGCGAGCAGTACTTC	CASSYSSTGVGEQYF
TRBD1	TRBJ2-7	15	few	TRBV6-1	TGTGCCAGCAGTGTTTCAGGGACAGGGGGCTACGAGCAGTACTTC	CASSVSGTGGYEQYF
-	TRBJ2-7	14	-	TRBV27	TGTGCCAGCAGTTTAAAGGGACCCGACTACGAGCAGTACTTC	CASSLKGPDYEQYF
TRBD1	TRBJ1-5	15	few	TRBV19	TGTGCCAGTAGGGATATGGGACAGCACCGGTGGCCCCAGCATTTT	CASRDMGQHRWPQHF
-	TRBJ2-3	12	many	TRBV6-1	TGTGCCAGCATGAGGGCTATTCAAACGCAGTATTTT	CASMRAIQTQYF
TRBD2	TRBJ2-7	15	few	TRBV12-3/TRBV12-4	TGTGCCAGCAGTCCCCTAGCGGGAGGGCCCTACGAGCAGTACTTC	CASSPLAGGPYEQYF
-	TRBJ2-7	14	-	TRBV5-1	TGCGCCAGCAGCTTCCGGGACAACTCCTACGAGCAGTACTTC	CASSFRDNSYEQYF
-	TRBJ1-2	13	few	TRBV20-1	TGCAGTGCTAGAGGGATGCTTAACTATGGCTACACCTTC	CSARGMLNYGYTF
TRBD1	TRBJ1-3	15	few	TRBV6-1	TGTGCCAGCAGAACGACCGACAGGGCTGGAAACACCATATATTTT	CASRTTDRAGNTIYF
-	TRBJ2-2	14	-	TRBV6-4	TGTGCCAGCAGTGACTCGTCTCACACCGGGGAGCTGTTTTTT	CASSDSSHTGELFF
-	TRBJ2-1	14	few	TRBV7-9	TGTGCCAGCAGCCGCTTTGCAGGTCCCGATGAGCAGTTCTTC	CASSRFAGPDEQFF
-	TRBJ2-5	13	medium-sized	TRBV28	TGTGCCAGCAGCCCGGACAGCCAAGAGACCCAGTACTTC	CASSPDSQETQYF
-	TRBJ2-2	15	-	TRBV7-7	TGTGCTAGCAGCCTGGGGACCTCCTGGACCGGGGAGCTGTTTTTT	CASSLGTSWTGELFF
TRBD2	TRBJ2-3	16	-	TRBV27	TGTGCCAGCAGCCCAAGGACTAGCATCGGTACAGATACGCAGTATTTT	CASSPRTSIGTDTQYF
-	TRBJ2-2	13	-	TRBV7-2	TGTGCCAGCAGCTGGACGCTTACCGGGGAGCTGTTTTTT	CASSWTLTGELFF
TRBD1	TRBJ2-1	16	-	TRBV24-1	TGTGCCACCAGTGACCGCGGACAGGCCCCCTCCAATGAGCAGTTCTTC	CATSDRGQAPSNEQFF
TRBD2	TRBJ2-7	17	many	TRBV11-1	TGTGCCAGCAGCTTAAGGGGGGAGACTAGCGGATCCTACGAGCAGTACTTC	CASSLRGETSGSYEQYF
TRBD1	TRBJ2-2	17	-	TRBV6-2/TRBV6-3	TGTGCCAGCAGTTTCCCTCCAGGGGGCGGATATACCGGGGAGCTGTTTTTT	CASSFPPGGGYTGELFF
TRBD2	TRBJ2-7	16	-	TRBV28	TGTGCCAGCAGTTTTTCCCTAGCGGCGAAATCCTACGAGCAGTACTTC	CASSFSLAAKSYEQYF
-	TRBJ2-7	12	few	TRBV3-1	TGTGCCAGCAGCCACCACCAGGGAGAGCAGTACTTC	CASSHHQGEQYF
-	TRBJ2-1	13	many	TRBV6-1	TGTGCCAGCAGTGAATACCTGTACAATGAGCAGTTCTTC	CASSEYLYNEQFF
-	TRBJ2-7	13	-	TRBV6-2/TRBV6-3	TGTGCCAGCAGTCTCGGACGAGTTGCCGAGCAGTACTTC	CASSLGRVAEQYF
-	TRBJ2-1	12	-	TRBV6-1	TGTGCCAGCACGAGCGGAGCGAATGAGCAGTTCTTC	CASTSGANEQFF
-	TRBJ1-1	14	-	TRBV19	TGTGTCAGTAGCCGTAGACAGAACCACACTGAAGCTTTCTTT	CVSSRRQNHTEAFF
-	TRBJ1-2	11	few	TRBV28	TGTGCCAGCGGCAGCGACTATGGCTACACCTTC	CASGSDYGYTF
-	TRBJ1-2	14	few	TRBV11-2	TGTGCCAGCAGCTTAGACCTGCAAACCTGGGGCTACACCTTC	CASSLDLQTWGYTF
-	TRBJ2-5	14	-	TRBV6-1	TGTGCCAGCAGTCAATTGGGCGGCGGGGAGACCCAGTACTTC	CASSQLGGGETQYF
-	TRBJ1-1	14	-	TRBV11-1	TGTGCCAGCAGCGTGGACAGAGCGAACACTGAAGCTTTCTTT	CASSVDRANTEAFF
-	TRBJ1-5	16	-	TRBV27	TGTGCCAGCAGACCGGGACGGTTAGTTACTGGTCAGCCCCAGCATTTT	CASRPGRLVTGQPQHF
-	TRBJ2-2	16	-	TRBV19	TGTGCCTCCTCTCCGGGCATGGTGTTGAGGGCCGGGGAGCTGTTTTTT	CASSPGMVLRAGELFF
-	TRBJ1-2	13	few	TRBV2	TGTGCCAGCAGTGATTATAGGCAGGGTGGCTACACCTTC	CASSDYRQGGYTF
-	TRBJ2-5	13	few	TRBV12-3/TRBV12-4	TGTGCCAGCAGTTTATGGGCAGCAGAGACCCAGTACTTC	CASSLWAAETQYF
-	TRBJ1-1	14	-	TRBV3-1	TGTGCCAGCAGCCAAGGGGGGCGGTATTCTCAAGCTTTCTTT	CASSQGGRYSQAFF
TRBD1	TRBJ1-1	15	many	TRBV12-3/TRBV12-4	TGTGCCAGCACGCGACCGGGACAGGGGATCACTGAAGCTTTCTTT	CASTRPGQGITEAFF
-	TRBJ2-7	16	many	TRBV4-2	TGTGCCAGCAGCCAAGAACCGGGCGGGAATGGGTACGAGCAGTACTTC	CASSQEPGGNGYEQYF
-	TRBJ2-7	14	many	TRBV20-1	TGCAGTGCCAGGGGCACGTACAGCTCCTACGAGCAGTACTTC	CSARGTYSSYEQYF
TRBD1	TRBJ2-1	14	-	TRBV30	TGTGCCTGGAGTGCCGGACAGGGTTACAATGAGCAGTTCTTC	CAWSAGQGYNEQFF
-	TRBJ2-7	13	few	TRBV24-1	TGTGCCACCAGTGATTTGTCCAACTACGAGCAGTACTTC	CATSDLSNYEQYF
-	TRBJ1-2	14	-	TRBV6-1	TGTGCCAGCAGTGAGGGGGACAATAACTATGGCTACACCTTC	CASSEGDNNYGYTF
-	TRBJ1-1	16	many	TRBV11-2	TGTGCCAGCAGCTTAGGAATTGGACAGCCGAACACTGAGGCTTTCTTT	CASSLGIGQPNTEAFF
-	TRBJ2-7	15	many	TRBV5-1	TGCGCCAGCAGTCCAGGGATTTTCGAATCCTACGAGCAGTACTTC	CASSPGIFESYEQYF
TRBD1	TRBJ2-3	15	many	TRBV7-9	TGTGCCAGCAGCGGCAGGGGGTTTCGCACAGATACGCAGTATTTT	CASSGRGFRTDTQYF
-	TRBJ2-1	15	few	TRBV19	TGTGCCAGTAGTATAGATCTAGGAGATTACAATGAGCAGTTCTTC	CASSIDLGDYNEQFF
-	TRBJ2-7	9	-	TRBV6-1	TGTGCCAGCCACTACGAGCAGTACTTC	CASHYEQYF